Below, 25 T cell receptor beta chains from the same sample are listed, as sequenced in a study of cytomegalovirus exposure and HLA in healthy donors. TCRdb's copy holds only in-frame clones and misses some; the assay was immunoSEQ multiplex PCR. The sample carries 230,000 or so clones, almost 90% recorded once. The specimen sequenced was PBMCs. The receptors here all came from a woman aged 18-30 years in good health and CMV-seronegative.

CDR3 in amino acids: CASSEGLAGGSYNEQFF. For the CDR3, the DNA is TGTGCCAGCAGCGAGGGACTAGCGGGAGGCTCCTACAATGAGCAGTTCTTC. The chain combines TRBV9 with TRBJ2-1, with 15 bases fitting TRBD2. In germline, CDR1 is SGDLS, CDR2 YYNGEE. The CDR3 is 17 residues long. Losses at the gene ends were 3 bases for V and 0 bases for J; bases not matched to a gene: 1.

The chain is built from TRBV27 and TRBJ2-2, with 8 bases matching TRBD1. This CDR3 spans 17 amino acids. J was trimmed by 0 bases and V by 4 bases; bases with no gene match: 7. Germline CDR1 is MNHEY and CDR2 is SMNVEV (reference sequence). CDR3 amino acids: CASSSQYRGSNTGELFF. Here the CDR3 DNA reads TGTGCCAGCAGTTCCCAATACAGGGGGTCGAACACCGGGGAGCTGTTTTTT.

The chain combines TRBV6-5 with TRBJ2-5; D possibly corresponds to TRBD2 (5 bases). The CDR3 has 14 amino acids. Germline CDR1 reads MNHEY; CDR2 reads SVGAGI. V dropped 0 bases and J dropped 5 bases, with 10 bases sitting between them. The CDR3 DNA reads TGTGCCAGCAGTTACTCGAGGCGGAGGGAGACCCAGTACTTC. Translation: CASSYSRRRETQYF.

J is TRBJ2-7 and V is TRBV4-1; D not certain. Germline assignment: CDR1 MGHRA and CDR2 YSYEKL. The CDR3 length is 15 residues. With 3 bases removed from V and 3 bases from J, the gap between germline ends came to 15 bases. The CDR3 DNA reads as TGCGCCAGCAGCCAGGTTCCGGAGTGTTGCTACGAGCAGTACTTC. This translates into CASSQVPECCYEQYF.

The chain combines TRBV7-2 with TRBJ2-7; 15 bases agree with TRBD2. The germline V gene encodes CDR1 SGHTA and CDR2 FQGNSA. With V trimmed by 4 bases and J by 4 bases, 2 bases remained unmatched. The CDR3 runs 15 residues. CDR3 in amino acids: CASSWGLAGGYEQYF. DNA of the CDR3: TGTGCCAGCAGCTGGGGACTAGCGGGAGGTTACGAGCAGTACTTC.

The J gene is TRBJ1-4, the V gene TRBV11-2; D might be TRBD1 (5 bases). The CDR3 has 16 amino acids. Germline CDR1 reads SGHAT; CDR2 reads FQNNGV. The germline V and J ends were trimmed by 2 bases and 7 bases, with 17 bases remaining between them. CDR3 nucleotides: TGTGCCAGCAGCTTAAGGGTTGGGGCAGGTGGTGAAAAACTGTTTTTT. The encoded protein is CASSLRVGAGGEKLFF.

The chain couples TRBV5-1 to TRBJ2-5; 7 bases line up with TRBD2. The CDR3 spans 14 residues. Germline loops: CDR1 SGHRS, CDR2 YFSETQ. V dropped 4 bases and J dropped 4; count of bases not matched to a gene: 7. The CDR3 sequence: CASSESGGGETQYF. CDR3 coding DNA: TGCGCCAGCAGCGAGTCGGGGGGAGGAGAGACCCAGTACTTC.

J is TRBJ1-3 and V is TRBV25-1; possible D gene TRBD1, 5 bases. The CDR3 spans 14 residues. Trimming left V 3 bases short and J 11 bases short, with 17 bases between. The V gene's germline CDR1 is MGHDK and CDR2 SYGVNS. The CDR3 sequence is CASSEGDLISSIYF. As DNA, the CDR3 is TGTGCCAGCAGTGAGGGGGACTTAATATCTTCCATATATTTT.

The chain employs TRBV28 and TRBJ2-2; a weak D match, TRBD1 (6 bases). Germline CDR1 reads MDHEN; CDR2 reads SYDVKM. V dropped 7 bases and J dropped 0 bases, with 15 bases sitting between them. The CDR3 sequence is 16 residues long. CDR3 protein: CASITAGTPNTGELFF. CDR3 bases: TGTGCCAGCATCACCGCCGGGACACCGAACACCGGGGAGCTGTTTTTT.

In its sample, this clone was seen once. The V gene is TRBV7-8, the J gene TRBJ2-7; no definite D call. Germline V CDR1 and CDR2: SGHVS, FQNEAQ. V was pared by 4 bases and J by 4 bases, with 5 bases between. The CDR3 has 11 amino acids. The CDR3 nucleotides are TGTGCCAGCAGCTCCGAGTACGAGCAGTACTTC. Amino acids: CASSSEYEQYF. Together with reference TRBV7-8 and TRBJ2-7, the CDR3 gives the full variable domain: GAGVSQSPRYKVAKRGQDVALRCDPISGHVSLFWYQQALGQGPEFLTYFQNEAQLDKSGLPSDRFFAERPEGSVSTLKIQRTQQEDSAVYLCASSSEYEQYFGPGTRLTVT.

Comments on this clone: Additional DNA sequences in this sample encode the identical CDR3. The rearrangement uses TRBV5-1 and TRBJ2-1; 7 nucleotides align to TRBD2. V dropped 4 bases and J dropped 7; count of bases not matched to a gene: 2. CDR1 is SGHRS, CDR2 YFSETQ, per germline. The CDR3 sequence is 12 residues long. The CDR3 loop is CASSLSGNEQFF. CDR3 nucleotides: TGCGCCAGCAGCCTTAGCGGGAATGAGCAGTTCTTC. The variable domain in full, with the rest retrieved from reference TRBV5-1 and TRBJ2-1, is KAGVTQTPRYLIKTRGQQVTLSCSPISGHRSVSWYQQTPGQGLQFLFEYFSETQRNKGNFPGRFSGRQFSNSRSEMNVSTLELGDSALYLCASSLSGNEQFFGPGTRLTVL.

The J gene is TRBJ2-7, the V gene TRBV11-3, with D possibly being TRBD1 (5 bases). The CDR3 length is 13 residues. Germline V lookup: CDR1 SGHNT, CDR2 YENEEA. Trimming took 1 base from V and 1 from J, leaving 5 bases between them. Here the CDR3 DNA reads TGTGCCAGCAGCTTAGGGACATCCTACGAGCAGTACTTC. Residues: CASSLGTSYEQYF.

The chain employs TRBV11-2 and TRBJ1-4; D unclear. CDR3 length equals 14 residues. CDR1 and CDR2 from the germline V gene are SGHAT and FQNNGV. The V end was cut by 3 bases, the J end by 8 bases, with 13 bases between. The CDR3: CASSFGLKSEKLFF. CDR3 DNA sequence: TGTGCCAGCAGCTTTGGGCTGAAAAGCGAAAAACTGTTTTTT.

This chain links TRBV4-3 with TRBJ2-1; D is unresolved. Trimming pared 0 bases from V and 0 bases from J, leaving 6 bases between. Germline V lookup: CDR1 LGHNA, CDR2 YSLEER. This CDR3 is 15 amino acids long. CDR3 DNA: TGCGCCAGCAGCCAAGACCACTCCTCCTACAATGAGCAGTTCTTC. This sequence encodes CASSQDHSSYNEQFF.

The genes are TRBV27 and TRBJ2-2, with a weak D call TRBD2 (6 bases). Deletions cut 7 bases from V and 9 bases from J, with 18 bases between. The CDR3 consists of 14 residues. In germline, CDR1 is MNHEY, CDR2 SMNVEV (reference sequence). The DNA of the CDR3 is TGTGCCAGCACCCCTATGGCGGGATTTCGGGAGCTGTTTTTT. Its protein is CASTPMAGFRELFF.

This chain uses TRBV5-5 with TRBJ2-1, with TRBD2 as a possible D gene (6 bases). V was shortened by 2 bases and J by 4 bases, with 13 bases between the two germline ends. The germline CDR1 and CDR2 sequences are SGHKS and YYEKEE (reference sequence). The CDR3 length is 15 residues. CDR3 protein: CASSLMRGLYNEQFF. The CDR3 DNA reads as TGTGCCAGCAGCTTAATGCGGGGACTTTACAATGAGCAGTTCTTC.

The V and J genes are TRBV11-2 and TRBJ2-7; 14 bases are shared with TRBD2. Germline CDR1 SGHAT, CDR2 FQNNGV. V shed 5 bases and J 4 bases; nucleotides not matched to a gene: 10. The CDR3 has 17 residues. This chain's CDR3 is CASSPPRTSGRFYEQYF. CDR3 bases: TGTGCCAGCAGCCCTCCCAGGACTAGCGGGAGGTTTTACGAGCAGTACTTC. Full variable domain (outside the CDR3, taken from reference TRBV11-2 and TRBJ2-7): EAGVAQSPRYKIIEKRQSVAFWCNPISGHATLYWYQQILGQGPKLLIQFQNNGVVDDSQLPKDRFSAERLKGVDSTLKIQPAKLEDSAVYLCASSPPRTSGRFYEQYFGPGTRLTVT.

The chain has TRBV6-1 and TRBJ2-7, with TRBD1 matching 11 bases. This CDR3 is 15 amino acids long. Germline V lookup: CDR1 MNHNS, CDR2 SASEGT. With V trimmed by 1 base and J by 3 bases, 2 bases remained unmatched. The CDR3 DNA reads as TGTGCCAGCAGTGAAGAGGGGACAGGGGGCTACGAGCAGTACTTC. As protein: CASSEEGTGGYEQYF.

This sequence joins TRBV2 and TRBJ1-1; 10 bases are shared with TRBD1. This CDR3 is built from 14 residues. Trimming removed 8 bases from V and 3 bases from J; junction bases left unmatched: 6. Germline V gene lookup returns CDR1 SNHLY and CDR2 FYNNEI. CDR3 nucleotides: TGTGCCAGCTCCCGGGACAGGGGACACACTGAAGCTTTCTTT. Translated, it gives CASSRDRGHTEAFF. The full variable domain, its missing parts supplied by reference TRBV2 and TRBJ1-1, is EPEVTQTPSHQVTQMGQEVILRCVPISNHLYFYWYRQILGQKVEFLVSFYNNEISEKSEIFDDQFSVERPDGSNFTLKIRSTKLEDSAMYFCASSRDRGHTEAFFGQGTRLTVV.

The genes are TRBV19 and TRBJ1-1; tentatively, D is TRBD1 (6 bases). This CDR3 region has 15 residues. Between the trimmed V and J ends, which lost 5 bases and 0 bases, there was a span of 13 bases. Germline V gene data show CDR1 as LNHDA and CDR2 as SQIVND (reference sequence). The CDR3 nucleotides are TGTGCCAGTAGTCCCGAGGGGGGGCTGAACACTGAAGCTTTCTTT. Translating it yields CASSPEGGLNTEAFF.

This clone was observed once. The chain links TRBV6-5 to TRBJ2-2; no definite D call. This CDR3 has 14 residues. Trimming removed 0 bases from V and 3 bases from J, with 5 bases in between. Germline CDR1 MNHEY, CDR2 SVGAGI. The DNA for the CDR3 is TGTGCCAGCAGTTACTCCCGGGACACCGGGGAGCTGTTTTTT. Translation: CASSYSRDTGELFF.

This chain uses TRBV29-1 with TRBJ1-1, with 10 bases matching TRBD1. The V segment lost 7 bases and the J segment 5 bases; nucleotides outside the gene matches: 7. In germline, CDR1 is SQVTM, CDR2 ANQGSEA. The CDR3 length is 13 residues. CDR3 loop: CSAGTGAPTEAFF. The CDR3 region has the DNA TGCAGCGCCGGGACAGGGGCTCCTACTGAAGCTTTCTTT.

The V and J genes are TRBV9 and TRBJ1-1; 9 bases are a match to TRBD1. V lost 0 bases, J lost 4 bases, and 4 bases stayed unmatched. In germline, CDR1 is SGDLS, CDR2 YYNGEE. The CDR3 runs to 15 residues. The CDR3 DNA reads TGTGCCAGCAGCGTAGAAGAGACAGGGGGCACTGAAGCTTTCTTT. This sequence encodes CASSVEETGGTEAFF.

The table lists this clone with a count of one. The CDR3 DNA reads TGTGCCAGTAGTATATCGGGGGACGGCTACACCTTC. It codes for CASSISGDGYTF. The genes are TRBV19 and TRBJ1-2; tentatively, D is TRBD1 (5 bases). This CDR3 has 12 residues. Germline-derived CDR1 and CDR2 are LNHDA and SQIVND (reference sequence). V lost 2 bases and J 8 bases, leaving 9 bases between the germline ends. Looking up the rest from reference TRBV19 and TRBJ1-2 gives the full variable domain: DGGITQSPKYLFRKEGQNVTLSCEQNLNHDAMYWYRQDPGQGLRLIYYSQIVNDFQKGDIAEGYSVSREKKESFPLTVTSAQKNPTAFYLCASSISGDGYTFGSGTRLTVV.

V and J are TRBV4-2 and TRBJ2-1; perhaps TRBD1 as D (6 bases). The germline gives CDR1 LGHNA, CDR2 YNFKEQ. V shed 2 bases and J shed 9 bases, with 11 bases lying between them. CDR3 length: 13 residues. The chain's CDR3 is CASSQTGFGEQFF. The CDR3 DNA sequence: TGTGCCAGCAGCCAAACAGGGTTCGGTGAGCAGTTCTTC.